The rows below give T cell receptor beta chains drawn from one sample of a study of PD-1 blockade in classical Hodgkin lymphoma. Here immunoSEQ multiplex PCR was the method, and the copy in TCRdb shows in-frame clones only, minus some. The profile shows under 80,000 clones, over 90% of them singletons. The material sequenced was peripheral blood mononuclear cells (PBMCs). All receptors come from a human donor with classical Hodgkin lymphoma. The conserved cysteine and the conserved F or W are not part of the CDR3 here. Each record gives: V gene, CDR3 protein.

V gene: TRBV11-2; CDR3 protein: ASSWGTSGSGAETQY
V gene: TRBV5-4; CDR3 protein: ASSPRTARGEGELF
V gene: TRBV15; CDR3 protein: ATSRDQWGYT
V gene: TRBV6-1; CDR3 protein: ASNPGLGTGELF
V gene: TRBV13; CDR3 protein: ASSLEDRGETQY
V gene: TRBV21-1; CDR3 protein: ASSKAGKGLAGGDEQF
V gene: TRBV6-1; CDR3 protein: ASSAYGGEAF
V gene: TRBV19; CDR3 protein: ASTRTGSGGTMGADTQY
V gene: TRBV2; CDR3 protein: ASRGRQGENTEAF
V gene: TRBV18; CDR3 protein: ASSPYRENTEAF
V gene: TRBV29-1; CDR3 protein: SVGGLLNTEAF
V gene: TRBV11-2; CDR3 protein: ASSLGVRMNTEAF
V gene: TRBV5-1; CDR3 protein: ASSLEGEAF
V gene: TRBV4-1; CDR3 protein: ASSQEDSLSGYT
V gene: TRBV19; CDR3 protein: ASTPDINQPQH
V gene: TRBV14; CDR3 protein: ASSQDLRGGRGYT
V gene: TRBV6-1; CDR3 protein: ASSAVGWAYGYT
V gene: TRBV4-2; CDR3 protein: ASSQEAVSNQPQH
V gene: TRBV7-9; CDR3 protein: ASSSTILTSGSTDTQY
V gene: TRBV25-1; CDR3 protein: ASSEKATQETQY
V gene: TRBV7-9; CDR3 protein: ASSPEGRTNF
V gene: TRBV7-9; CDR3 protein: ASSYGGTNEKLF
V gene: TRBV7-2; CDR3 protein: ASSLAGTGANYGYT
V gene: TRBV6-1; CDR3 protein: ASLRAGPQDTQY
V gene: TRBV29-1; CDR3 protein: SLRQGAGNQPQH
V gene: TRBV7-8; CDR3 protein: ASSLGSWVTGDLSGNTIY
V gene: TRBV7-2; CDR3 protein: ASSLGGTGYNQPQH
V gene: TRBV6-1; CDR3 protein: ASSERGGGGGEKLF
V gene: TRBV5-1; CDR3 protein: ASSRTREVTDTQY
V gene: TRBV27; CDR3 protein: ASSSPRLGAYEQY
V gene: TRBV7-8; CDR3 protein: ASSLDQDRGLGETQY
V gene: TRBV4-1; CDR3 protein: ASSRRSDPANTEAF
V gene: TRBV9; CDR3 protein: ASSVAGGRKDTQY
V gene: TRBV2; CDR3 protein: ASGKDMSNQPQH
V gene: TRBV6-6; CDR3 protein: ASTIEYQETQY
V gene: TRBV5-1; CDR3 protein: ASSLAREEGTQY
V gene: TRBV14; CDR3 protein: ASSQRGVAPGELF
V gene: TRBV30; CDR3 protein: AWSQGLAISEQY
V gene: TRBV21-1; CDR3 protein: ASMGGSDVGETQY
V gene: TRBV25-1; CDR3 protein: ASSEWAGENSYEQY
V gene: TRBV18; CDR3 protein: ASSPQGNEQF
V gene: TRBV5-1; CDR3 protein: ASSFGQGGNEQY
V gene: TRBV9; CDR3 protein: ASNGLAGGLLTDTQY
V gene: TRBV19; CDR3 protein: ASSIGWASGRGETQY
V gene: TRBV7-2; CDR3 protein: ASSLPSGPDTQY
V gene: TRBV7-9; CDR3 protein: ASSSWTGGEGGYT
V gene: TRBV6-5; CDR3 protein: ASSSGTSLSYNEQF
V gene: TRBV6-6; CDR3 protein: ASSYKGAVTDTQY
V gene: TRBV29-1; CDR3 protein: SVVTGKGTEAF
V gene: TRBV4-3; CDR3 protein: ASSQDLTSGGGYNEQF
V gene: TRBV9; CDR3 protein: ASSLEQGIRGDIQY
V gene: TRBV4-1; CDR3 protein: ASSQDPHRGIYGYT
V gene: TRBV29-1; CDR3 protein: SVEGRTDGYT
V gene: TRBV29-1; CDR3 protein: SVEAGARSTEAF
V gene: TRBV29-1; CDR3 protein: SVAGVEQF
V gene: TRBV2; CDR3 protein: ASSEAGWTGAQY
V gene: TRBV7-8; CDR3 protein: ASSSLSYEQY